This TCR beta chain was captured by sequencing in a study of PD-1 blockade in classical Hodgkin lymphoma (dated by TCRdb to the early 2020s). Turning to the overall study: Nivolumab dosing was 3 mg/kg intravenously every 2 weeks, continuing until either disease progression or unacceptable toxicity. A peripheral blood immune signature of response to PD-1 blockade in classical Hodgkin lymphoma was defined using TCR beta sequencing and CyTOF. Points the paper makes about the study in general: The study was restricted to a single clinical trial cohort, and the causes of repertoire differences, possibly disease activity or prior therapy, were left undefined. Newly diagnosed patients were reported to have lower baseline TCR diversity than healthy donors, and relapsed/refractory patients were reported to have lower baseline TCR diversity still. Trial patients with a complete response had baseline diversity similar to that of newly diagnosed patients, while partial responders and progressors had significantly lower diversity. A significant rise by C4D1 was seen in CD4+ but not CD8+ TCR diversity (p=0.0027 vs p=0.16), with the rise being most apparent in complete responders (p=0.02). Patients starting nivolumab less than 1 year after ASCT had lower diversity and were excluded from later analyses to avoid confounding by immune reconstitution.

Notes on this clone: Its specific antigen is unknown. Nothing much larger sits one base from this clone, and base qualities are not available.

The germline V and J ends show losses of 2 bases and 5 bases respectively, and no gene match explains 9 bases of the junction. The CDR1 and CDR2 encoded by the germline V gene (reference sequence) are GTSNPN and SVGIG. The CDR3 numbers 15 residues from cysteine through phenylalanine. Only the CDR3 portion is preserved as DNA: 45 bases, with reading frame beginning at the first base. Genomic DNA was extracted with the Qiagen DNeasy kit from unsorted PBMCs and from negatively selected CD4+ and CD8+ fractions. Using primers that anneal to V and J segments, immunoSEQ multiplex PCR amplified the TCR beta CDR3 regions. A synthetic immune receptor repertoire was used to minimize amplification bias, and any remaining bias was removed computationally after sequencing. Per the authors' processing: Custom Python scripts were used to quantify repertoire diversity as the Shannon entropy index. Unsorted, CD4+ and CD8+ repertoires were analyzed separately, except in combined analyses where CD4+ and CD8+ sequences were merged in silico. Clonal expansion was defined as a frequency increase of at least 2-fold after treatment compared with C1D1, and clones undetected at baseline were assigned a pseudocount of 0.5. Singleton clones were defined as clones with 0 or 1 copy at C1D1, and non-singleton clones were defined as clones with 2 or more copies. Clones expanded in unsorted samples were labelled as CD4+, CD8+ or unknown by matching protein sequences in sorted samples from the same patient. Diversity changes from C1D1 to C4D1 were tested in paired samples using Wilcoxon tests. TCRdb re-hosts the immuneACCESS table, in-frame sequences only. Its copies lack some clones; in the studies checked, an unresolved V gene accounts for under half of them, and the cause for the rest is not known. V and J calls plus clone size are reproduced from that table; the DNA served to infer D and trimming. In all, the sample holds just over 60,000 clones, and about 91% of those were seen once. The ten most abundant clones make up around 12% of the sample.

The time point label for this specimen denotes: cycle 1 day 1 (C1D1), immediately before nivolumab initiation. Every trial patient had relapsed after autologous stem cell transplantation, and cohorts A, B and C differed in prior brentuximab vedotin exposure. The trial cohort was composed of 55 to 65 patients with relapsed/refractory classical Hodgkin lymphoma, for whom complete response, partial response or progressive disease was recorded as best overall response. In the multi-cohort phase II CheckMate 205 trial, trial patients received single-agent nivolumab. An independent review committee assessed best overall response using the 2007 International Working Group response criteria. Trial PBMCs were collected just before the start of nivolumab (C1D1) and during therapy at cycle 2 day 1 and cycle 4 day 1. Peripheral blood was collected in 8 mL Vacutainer Cell Preparation Tubes, from which PBMCs were isolated by centrifugation and then cryopreserved.

The source of this sequence is a human donor with classical Hodgkin lymphoma. This sequence uses TRBV30 and TRBJ1-1, with 9 bases in between that match TRBD1. The starting material was peripheral blood mononuclear cells (PBMCs), obtained at baseline. The CDR3 in this case is CAWSPGRTGVTEAFF. The nucleotide sequence is given as TGTGCCTGGAGTCCCGGGAGGACAGGGGTTACTGAAGCTTTCTTT.